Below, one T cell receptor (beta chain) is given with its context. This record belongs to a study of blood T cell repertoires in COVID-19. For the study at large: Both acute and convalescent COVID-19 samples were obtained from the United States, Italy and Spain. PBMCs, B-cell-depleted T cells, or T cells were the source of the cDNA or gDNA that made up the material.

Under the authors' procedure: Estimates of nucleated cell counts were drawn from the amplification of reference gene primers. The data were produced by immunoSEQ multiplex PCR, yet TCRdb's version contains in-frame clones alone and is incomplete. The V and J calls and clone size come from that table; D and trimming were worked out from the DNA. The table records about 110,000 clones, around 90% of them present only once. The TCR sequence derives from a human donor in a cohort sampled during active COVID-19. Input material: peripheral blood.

This CDR3 reads CASSQGRGASNQPQHF. The CDR3 region has the DNA TGTGCCAGCAGCCAAGGGAGGGGAGCTAGCAATCAGCCCCAGCATTTT. J is TRBJ1-5 and V is TRBV3-1 (or the pseudogene TRBV3-2); perhaps TRBD1 as D (5 bases). CDR1 and CDR2 from the germline V gene are LGHDT and YNNKEL (reference sequence). Trimming cost V 1 base and J 0 bases, with 10 bases left between them. CDR3 length: 16 residues.